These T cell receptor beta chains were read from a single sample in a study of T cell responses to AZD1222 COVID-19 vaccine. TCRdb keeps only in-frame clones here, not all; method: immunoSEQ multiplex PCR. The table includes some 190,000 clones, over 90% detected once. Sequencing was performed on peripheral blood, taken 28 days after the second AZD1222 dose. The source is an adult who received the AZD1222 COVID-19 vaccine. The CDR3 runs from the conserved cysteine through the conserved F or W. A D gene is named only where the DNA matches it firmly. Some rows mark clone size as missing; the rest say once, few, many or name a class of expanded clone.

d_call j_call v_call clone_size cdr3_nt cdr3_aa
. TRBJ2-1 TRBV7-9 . TGTGCCAGCAGGTCTTCCTTCCGGGACACCGAGGATGAGCAGTTCTTC CASRSSFRDTEDEQFF
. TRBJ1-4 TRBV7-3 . TGTGCCAGCAGCTTAACCCGGGGGGCGGCTAATGAAAAACTGTTTTTT CASSLTRGAANEKLFF
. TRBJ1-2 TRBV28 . TGTGCCAGCAGCTCGGGGCAGGGATTCCATGGCTACACCTTC CASSSGQGFHGYTF
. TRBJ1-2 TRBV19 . TGTGCCAGTAGTCCCGACTTCCTGGGCCCCTATGGCTACACCTTC CASSPDFLGPYGYTF
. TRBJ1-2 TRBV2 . TGTGCCAGCAAAGGACGGGGGGCAGACTATGGCTACACCTTC CASKGRGADYGYTF
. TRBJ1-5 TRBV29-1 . TGCAGCGTTGGGTGGGGCCCTGCCAGCAGCGATCATCAGCCCCAGCATTTT CSVGWGPASSDHQPQHF
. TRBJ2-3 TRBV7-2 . TGTGCCAGCAGCTTAGCGGGTCTAGCCACAGATACGCAGTATTTT CASSLAGLATDTQYF
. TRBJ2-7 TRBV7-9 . TGTGCCAGCAGCTTATTTCGACAGGTCGAGCAGTACTTC CASSLFRQVEQYF
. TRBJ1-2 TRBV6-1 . TGTGCCAGCAGTGAAGTGAGGGCGCAGGGCTACACCTTC CASSEVRAQGYTF
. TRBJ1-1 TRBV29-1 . TGCAGCGCCCAATCGACAGTTATGAACACTGAAGCTTTCTTT CSAQSTVMNTEAFF
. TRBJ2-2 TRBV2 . TGTGCCAGCACTGCCGGGACGGCGAACACCGGGGAGCTGTTTTTT CASTAGTANTGELFF
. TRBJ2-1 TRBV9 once TGTGCCAGCAGCGTAGATGGGATCCCCTACAATGAGCAGTTCTTC CASSVDGIPYNEQFF
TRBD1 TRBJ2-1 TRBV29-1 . TGCAGCGTTGCTCGGATTGCAGGGGGTAATGAGCAGTTCTTC CSVARIAGGNEQFF
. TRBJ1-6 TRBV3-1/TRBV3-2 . TGTGCCAGCAGCCAACCGGTCGGGGATTCACCCCTCCACTTT CASSQPVGDSPLHF
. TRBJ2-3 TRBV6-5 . TGTGCCAGCACCCCGGGCCAGTTAGCTAGGAGTACGCAGTATTTT CASTPGQLARSTQYF
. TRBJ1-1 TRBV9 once TGTGCCAGCAGCCCGGACAGCGAGAACACTGAAGCTTTCTTT CASSPDSENTEAFF
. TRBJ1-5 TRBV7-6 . TGTGCCAGCAGCTGGGGACCAGATACCAATCAGCCCCAGCATTTT CASSWGPDTNQPQHF
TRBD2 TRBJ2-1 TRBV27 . TGTGCCAGCAGTTTAAGGACTAGCGGGGGGGCAGGGGTATATGAGCAGTTCTTC CASSLRTSGGAGVYEQFF
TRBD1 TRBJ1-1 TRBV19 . TGTGCCAGCGGACAGGGATGGCAAACTGAAGCTTTCTTT CASGQGWQTEAFF
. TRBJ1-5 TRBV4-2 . TGTGCCAGCAGCCAAGGGGAGTATCAGCCCCAGCATTTT CASSQGEYQPQHF
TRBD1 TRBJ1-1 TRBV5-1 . TGCGCCAGCAGCTTGGCCGGGACAGGGGTAAGGAGCACTGAAGCTTTCTTT CASSLAGTGVRSTEAFF
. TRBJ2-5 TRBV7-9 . TGTGCCAGCAGCTTAGTGGGCCAAGAGACCCAGTACTTC CASSLVGQETQYF
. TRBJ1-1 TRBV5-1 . TGCGCCAGCAGCTACGATTACACTGAAGCTTTCTTT CASSYDYTEAFF
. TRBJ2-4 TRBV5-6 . TGTGCCAGCAGCTTGGGCAGGTCTAAAAACATTCAGTACTTC CASSLGRSKNIQYF
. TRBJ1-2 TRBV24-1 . TGTGCCAACAGTCCCGGAAAATCGGGAGGGCACTATGGCTACACCTTC CANSPGKSGGHYGYTF
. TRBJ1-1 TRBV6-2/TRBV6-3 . TGTGCCAGCAGTTACGCGATGAGGGACACTGAAGCTTTCTTT CASSYAMRDTEAFF
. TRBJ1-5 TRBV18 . TGTGCCAGCTCACCACCAGGGATAGGGACCCAGCCCCAGCATTTT CASSPPGIGTQPQHF
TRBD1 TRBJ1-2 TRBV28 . TGTGCCACAACAGACAGGGCCGTGGGTGGCTACACCTTC CATTDRAVGGYTF
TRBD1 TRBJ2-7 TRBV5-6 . TGTGCCAGCAGGGCCGGGACAGGGACCGAGCAGTACTTC CASRAGTGTEQYF
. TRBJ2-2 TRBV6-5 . TGTGCCAGCAGAGGCAACCCGGCCGGGGAGCTGTTTTTT CASRGNPAGELFF
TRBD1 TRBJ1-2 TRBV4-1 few TGCGCCAGCAGCCAAACCGGGACAGTCTATGGCTACACCTTC CASSQTGTVYGYTF
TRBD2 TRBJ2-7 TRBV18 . TGTGCCAGCTCACCCGGAGCGGGGGCCGCCTACGAGCAGTACTTC CASSPGAGAAYEQYF
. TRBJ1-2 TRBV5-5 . TGTGCCAGCAGCTTAGAGTGGGGCTACACCTTC CASSLEWGYTF
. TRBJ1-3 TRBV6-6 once TGTGCCAGCAACCCCGGGAGCTCTGGAAACACCATATATTTT CASNPGSSGNTIYF
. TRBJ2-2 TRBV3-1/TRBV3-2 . TGTGCCAGCAGCCAACATCGGGCAGCCGGGGAGCTGTTTTTT CASSQHRAAGELFF
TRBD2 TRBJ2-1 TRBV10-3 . TGTGCTGCCAGGGGACTAGCCTCCTACAATGAGCAGTTCTTC CAARGLASYNEQFF
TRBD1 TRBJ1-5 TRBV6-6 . TGTGCCAGCAGTGGGACAGGGGATCAGCCCCAGCATTTT CASSGTGDQPQHF
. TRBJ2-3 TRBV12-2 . TGTGCAAGTCGCGACAGGATCTCTATAGCGGGGGGTAGGGATACGCAGTATTTT CASRDRISIAGGRDTQYF
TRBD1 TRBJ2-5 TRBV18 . TGTGCCAGCTCACCTCTAGTCTGGACAGGCCAAGAGACCCAGTACTTC CASSPLVWTGQETQYF
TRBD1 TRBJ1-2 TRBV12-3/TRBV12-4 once TGTGCCAGCAGTTTAACAGGGGACTATGGCTACACCTTC CASSLTGDYGYTF
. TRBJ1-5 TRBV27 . TGTGCCAGCAGTTTACAGGGATTGAATCAGCCCCAGCATTTT CASSLQGLNQPQHF
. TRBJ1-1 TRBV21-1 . TGTGCCACCTCCCGCGGAGGGAGAACTGAAGCTTTCTTT CATSRGGRTEAFF
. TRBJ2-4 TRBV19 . TGTGCCAGTAACCCACTCTTAGCCAAAAACATTCAGTACTTC CASNPLLAKNIQYF
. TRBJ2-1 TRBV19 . TGTGCCAGTAACCTGGGGGCGAATGAGCAGTTCTTC CASNLGANEQFF
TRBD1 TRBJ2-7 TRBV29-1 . TGCAGCGTTGGGGACAGGGGTTACGAGCAGTACTTC CSVGDRGYEQYF
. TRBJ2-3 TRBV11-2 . TGTGCCAGCAGACGCTTTCAAAGCACAGATACGCAGTATTTT CASRRFQSTDTQYF
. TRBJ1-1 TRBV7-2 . TGTGCCAGCAGGATAGGGGTTTCACAGAACACTGAAGCTTTCTTT CASRIGVSQNTEAFF
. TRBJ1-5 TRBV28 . TGTGCCAGCAGTTTACGGGGGGCAGGTTTGGTGTCCCAGCATTTT CASSLRGAGLVSQHF
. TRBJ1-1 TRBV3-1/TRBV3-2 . TGTGCCAGCAGCCCTCAACCGGGCGGATTTGCTTTCTTT CASSPQPGGFAFF
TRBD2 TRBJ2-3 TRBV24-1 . TGTGCCACCAGTGAGGCGGGGGGCACAGATACGCAGTATTTT CATSEAGGTDTQYF
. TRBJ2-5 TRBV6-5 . TGTGCCAGCACCAGGACTGACCAAGAGACCCAGTACTTC CASTRTDQETQYF
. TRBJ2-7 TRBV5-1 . TGCGCCAGCAGCTTGGCCGTCGGAGCTTACGAGCAGTACTTC CASSLAVGAYEQYF
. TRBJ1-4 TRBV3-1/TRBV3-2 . TGTGCCAGCAGCCAAGAGGGGCCAGGGAGTGCAACTAATGAAAAACTGTTTTTT CASSQEGPGSATNEKLFF
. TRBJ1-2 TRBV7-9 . TGTGCCAGCAGCTTGAGCGGGGGGGCACCCTATGGCTACACCTTC CASSLSGGAPYGYTF
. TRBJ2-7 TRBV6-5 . TGTGCCAGCAGTTACGGACAAGCCAACGAGCAGTACTTC CASSYGQANEQYF